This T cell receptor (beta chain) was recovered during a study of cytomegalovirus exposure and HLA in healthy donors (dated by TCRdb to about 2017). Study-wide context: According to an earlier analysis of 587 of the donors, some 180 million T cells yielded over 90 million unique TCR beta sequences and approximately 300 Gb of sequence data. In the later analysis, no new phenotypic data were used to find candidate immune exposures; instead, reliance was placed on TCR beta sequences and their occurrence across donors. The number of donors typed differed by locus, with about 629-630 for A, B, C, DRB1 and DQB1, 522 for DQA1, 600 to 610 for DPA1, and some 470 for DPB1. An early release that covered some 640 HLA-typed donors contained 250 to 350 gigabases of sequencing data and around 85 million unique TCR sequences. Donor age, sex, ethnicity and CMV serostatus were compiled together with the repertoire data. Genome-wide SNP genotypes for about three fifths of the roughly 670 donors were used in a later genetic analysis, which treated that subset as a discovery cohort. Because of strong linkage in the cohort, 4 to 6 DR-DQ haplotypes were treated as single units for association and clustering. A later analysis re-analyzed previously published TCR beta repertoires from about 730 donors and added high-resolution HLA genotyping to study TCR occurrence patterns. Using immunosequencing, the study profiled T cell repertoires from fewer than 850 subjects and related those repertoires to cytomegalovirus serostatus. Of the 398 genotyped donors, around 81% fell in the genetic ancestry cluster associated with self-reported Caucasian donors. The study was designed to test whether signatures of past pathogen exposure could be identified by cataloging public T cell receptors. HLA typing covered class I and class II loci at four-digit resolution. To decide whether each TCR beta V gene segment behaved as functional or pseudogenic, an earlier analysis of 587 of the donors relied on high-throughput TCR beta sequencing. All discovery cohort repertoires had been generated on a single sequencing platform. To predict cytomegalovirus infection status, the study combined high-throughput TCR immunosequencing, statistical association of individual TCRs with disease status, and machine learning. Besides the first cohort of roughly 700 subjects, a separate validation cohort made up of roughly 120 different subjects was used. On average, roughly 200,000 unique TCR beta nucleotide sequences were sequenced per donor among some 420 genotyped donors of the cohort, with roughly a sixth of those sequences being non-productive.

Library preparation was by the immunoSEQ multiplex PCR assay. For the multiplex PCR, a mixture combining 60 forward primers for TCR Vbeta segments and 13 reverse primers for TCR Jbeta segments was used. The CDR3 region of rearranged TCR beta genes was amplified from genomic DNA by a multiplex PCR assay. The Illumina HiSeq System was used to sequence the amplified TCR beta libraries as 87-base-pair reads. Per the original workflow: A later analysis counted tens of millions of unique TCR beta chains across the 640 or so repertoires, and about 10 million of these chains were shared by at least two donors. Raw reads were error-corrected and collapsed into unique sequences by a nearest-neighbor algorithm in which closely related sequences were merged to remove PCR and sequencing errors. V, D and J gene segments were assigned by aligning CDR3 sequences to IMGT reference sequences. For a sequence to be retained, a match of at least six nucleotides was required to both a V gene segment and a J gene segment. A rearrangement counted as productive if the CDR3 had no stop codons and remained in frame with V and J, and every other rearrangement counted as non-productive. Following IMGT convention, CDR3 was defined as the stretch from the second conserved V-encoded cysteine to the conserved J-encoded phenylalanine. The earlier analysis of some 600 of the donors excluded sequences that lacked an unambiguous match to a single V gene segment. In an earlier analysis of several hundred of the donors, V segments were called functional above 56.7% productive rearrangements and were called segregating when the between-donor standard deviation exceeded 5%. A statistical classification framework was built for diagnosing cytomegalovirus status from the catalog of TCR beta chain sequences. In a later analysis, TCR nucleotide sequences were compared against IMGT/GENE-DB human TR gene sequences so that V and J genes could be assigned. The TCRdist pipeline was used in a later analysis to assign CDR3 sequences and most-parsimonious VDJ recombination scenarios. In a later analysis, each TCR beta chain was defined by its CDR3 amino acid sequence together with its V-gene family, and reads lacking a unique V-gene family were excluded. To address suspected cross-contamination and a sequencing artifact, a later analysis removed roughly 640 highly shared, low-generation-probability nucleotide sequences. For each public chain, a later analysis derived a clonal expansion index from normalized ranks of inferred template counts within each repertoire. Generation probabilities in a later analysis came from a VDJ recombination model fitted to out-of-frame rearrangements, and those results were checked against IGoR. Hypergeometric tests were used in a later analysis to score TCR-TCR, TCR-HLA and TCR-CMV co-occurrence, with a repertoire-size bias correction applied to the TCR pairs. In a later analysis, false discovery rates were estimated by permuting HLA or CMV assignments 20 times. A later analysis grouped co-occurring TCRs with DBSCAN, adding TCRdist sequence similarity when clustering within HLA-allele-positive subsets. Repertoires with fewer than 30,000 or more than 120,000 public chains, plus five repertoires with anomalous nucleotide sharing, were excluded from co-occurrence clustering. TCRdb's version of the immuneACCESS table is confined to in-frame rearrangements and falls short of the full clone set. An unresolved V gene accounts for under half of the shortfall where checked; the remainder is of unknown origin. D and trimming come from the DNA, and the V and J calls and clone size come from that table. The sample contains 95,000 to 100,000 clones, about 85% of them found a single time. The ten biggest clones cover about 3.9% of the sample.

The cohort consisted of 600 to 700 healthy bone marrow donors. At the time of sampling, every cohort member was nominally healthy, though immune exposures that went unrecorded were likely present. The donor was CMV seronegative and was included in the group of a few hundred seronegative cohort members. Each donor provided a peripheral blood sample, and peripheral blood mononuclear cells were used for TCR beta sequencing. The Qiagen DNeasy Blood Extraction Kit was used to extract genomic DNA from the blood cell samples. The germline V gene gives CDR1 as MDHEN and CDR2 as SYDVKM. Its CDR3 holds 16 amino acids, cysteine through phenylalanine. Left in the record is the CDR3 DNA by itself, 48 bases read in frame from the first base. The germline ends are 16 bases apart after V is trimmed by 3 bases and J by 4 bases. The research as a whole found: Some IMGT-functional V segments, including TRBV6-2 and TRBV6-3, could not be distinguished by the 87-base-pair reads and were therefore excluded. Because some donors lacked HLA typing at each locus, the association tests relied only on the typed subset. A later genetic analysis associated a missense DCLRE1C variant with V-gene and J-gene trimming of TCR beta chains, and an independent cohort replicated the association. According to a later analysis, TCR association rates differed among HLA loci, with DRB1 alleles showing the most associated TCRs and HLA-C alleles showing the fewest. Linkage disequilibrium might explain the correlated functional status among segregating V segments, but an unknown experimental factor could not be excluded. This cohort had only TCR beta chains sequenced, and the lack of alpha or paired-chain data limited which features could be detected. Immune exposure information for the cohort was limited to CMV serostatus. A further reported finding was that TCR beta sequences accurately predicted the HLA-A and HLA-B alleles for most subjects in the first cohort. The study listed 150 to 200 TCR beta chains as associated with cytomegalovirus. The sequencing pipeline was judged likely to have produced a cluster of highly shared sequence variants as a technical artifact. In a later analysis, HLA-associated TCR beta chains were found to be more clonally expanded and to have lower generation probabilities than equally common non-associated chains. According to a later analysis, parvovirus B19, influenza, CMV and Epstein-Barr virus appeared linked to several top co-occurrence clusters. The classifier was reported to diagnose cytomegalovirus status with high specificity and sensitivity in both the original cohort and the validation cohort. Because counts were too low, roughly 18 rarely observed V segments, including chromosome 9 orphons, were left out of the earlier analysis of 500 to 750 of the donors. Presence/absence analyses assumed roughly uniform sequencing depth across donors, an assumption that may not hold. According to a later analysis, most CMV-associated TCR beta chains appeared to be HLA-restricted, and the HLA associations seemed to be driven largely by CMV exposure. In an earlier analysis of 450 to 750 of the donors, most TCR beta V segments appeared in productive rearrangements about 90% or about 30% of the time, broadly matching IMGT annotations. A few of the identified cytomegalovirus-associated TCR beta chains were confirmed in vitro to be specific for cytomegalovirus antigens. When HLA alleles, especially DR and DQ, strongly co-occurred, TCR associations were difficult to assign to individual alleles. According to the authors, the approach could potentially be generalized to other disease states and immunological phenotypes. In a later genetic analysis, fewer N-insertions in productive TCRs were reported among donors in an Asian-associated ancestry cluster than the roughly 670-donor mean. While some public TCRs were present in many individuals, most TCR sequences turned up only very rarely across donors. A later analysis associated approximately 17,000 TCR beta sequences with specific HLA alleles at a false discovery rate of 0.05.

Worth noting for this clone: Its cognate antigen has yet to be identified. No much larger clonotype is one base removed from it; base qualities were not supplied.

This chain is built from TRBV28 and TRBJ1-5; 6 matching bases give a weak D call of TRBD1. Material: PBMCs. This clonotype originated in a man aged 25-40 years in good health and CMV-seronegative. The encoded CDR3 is CASSFARGIGNQPQHF. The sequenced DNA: TGTGCCAGCAGTTTCGCAAGGGGGATTGGGAATCAGCCCCAGCATTTT.